These T cell receptor beta chains were read from a single sample in a study of T cells in Graves' hyperthyroidism and ophthalmopathy. TCRdb re-called the multiplex PCR reads with MiXCR, one entry per CDR3 protein. In the table there are 530,000 or so distinct CDR3 sequences, just over 45% of which are singletons. Sequencing was done on a sample of peripheral blood or thyroid tissue (not recorded which). The receptors derive from a young woman with Graves' hyperthyroidism. The CDR3 runs from the conserved cysteine through the conserved F or W. A D gene is named only where the DNA matches it firmly. The size field is filled for only some rows; it gives once, few, many or a size class.

j_call clone_size d_call v_call cdr3_aa cdr3_nt
TRBJ2-7 many - TRBV7-2 CASSPSGNLYEQYF TGTGCCAGCAGCCCCTCGGGCAACCTGTACGAGCAGTACTTC
TRBJ2-7 - - TRBV7-2 CASSISVLRDTHCEQYF TGTGCCAGTAGTATATCCGTCCTAAGGGACACCCACTGCGAGCAGTACTTC
TRBJ2-2 - TRBD2 TRBV29-1 CSVEGLAGNTGELFF TGCAGCGTTGAAGGACTAGCGGGCAACACCGGGGAGCTGTTTTTT
TRBJ2-3 - - TRBV2 CASKEGEGNTQYF TGTGCCAGCAAGGAGGGAGAAGGGAATACGCAGTATTTT
TRBJ1-3 many - TRBV29-1 CSVVDSGNTIYF TGCAGCGTGGTGGACTCTGGAAACACCATATATTTT
TRBJ2-7 - TRBD2 TRBV7-3 CASSLTSGRAEQYF TGTGCCAGCAGCTTAACTAGCGGGAGGGCCGAGCAGTACTTC
TRBJ1-2 many - TRBV10-3 CAISVGSRDIRYTF TGTGCCATCAGTGTGGGCAGTCGGGATATTCGCTACACCTTC
TRBJ2-5 - TRBD2 TRBV5-4 CASSDSGRLAGCETQYF TGTGCCAGCAGTGATTCCGGTCGACTAGCGGGATGTGAGACCCAGTACTTC
TRBJ2-1 - - TRBV7-8 CASSVASSFSYNEQFF TGTGCCAGCAGCGTGGCCTCAAGCTTCTCCTACAATGAGCAGTTCTTC
TRBJ1-2 - TRBD1 TRBV7-9 CASSPGTGDPPYGYTF TGTGCCAGCAGCCCGGGGACAGGGGACCCTCCCTATGGCTACACCTTC
TRBJ1-4 - - TRBV15 CATAGRTGVEKLFF TGTGCCACCGCGGGACGGACGGGGGTGGAAAAACTGTTTTTT
TRBJ2-7 - - TRBV15 CATSERTGHFSSYNEQYF TGTGCCACCAGCGAGCGTACGGGACACTTTAGCTCCTACAATGAGCAGTACTTC
TRBJ2-7 many TRBD1 TRBV5-4 CASRPPGQNYEQYF TGTGCCAGCAGACCACCGGGACAGAACTACGAGCAGTACTTC
TRBJ1-2 many TRBD1 TRBV9 CASSLRDRGHYGYTF TGTGCCAGCAGCTTACGGGACAGGGGGCACTATGGCTACACCTTC
TRBJ1-5 - TRBD1 TRBV2 CASSEMDRGVQPQHF TGTGCCAGCAGTGAAATGGACAGGGGTGTCCAGCCCCAGCATTTT
TRBJ2-7 many - TRBV29-1 CSGGEAVYEQYF TGCAGCGGCGGGGAGGCGGTCTACGAGCAGTACTTC
TRBJ1-5 many - TRBV6-5 CASSYGGSNQPQHF TGTGCCAGCAGTTACGGTGGAAGCAATCAGCCCCAGCATTTT
TRBJ1-2 few - TRBV7-8 CASSPTARVDEQYYGYTF TGTGCCAGCAGCCCTACCGCTAGGGTAGACGAGCAGTACTATGGCTACACCTTC
TRBJ1-5 many - TRBV2 CASGWTASNQPQHF TGTGCCAGCGGATGGACGGCTAGCAATCAGCCCCAGCATTTT